Given below is one T cell receptor (beta chain) in context. Amplification yielded TCR beta CDR3 regions, with RNA transcripts as the source. A set of HTBI primers served as the primers for a first-round RT-PCR of the TCR CDR3. TCRdb reprocessed the multiplex PCR reads with MiXCR, giving one entry per CDR3 protein. The sample contains 300,000 to 400,000 distinct CDR3 sequences, approximately 13% of which appear only once. The entry originates in a study of T cells in Graves' hyperthyroidism and ophthalmopathy. Whole-study context: Blood from the periphery was taken at initial diagnosis, before any treatment.

Patients showing uncontrolled infection, other autoimmune disease, pregnancy or lactation were ineligible. The sequenced sample consisted of blood. The sequence came from a woman younger than 45 with Graves' hyperthyroidism.

For the CDR3, the DNA is TGCGCCAGCAGCCAAGATTTGGGGTACGTAAACACTGAAGCTTTCTTT. Amino acids: CASSQDLGYVNTEAFF. The chain couples TRBV4-1 to TRBJ1-1, with unresolved D. CDR1 and CDR2 from the germline V gene are MGHRA and YSYEKL. Trimming pared 0 bases from V and 2 bases from J, leaving 13 bases between. The CDR3 consists of 16 residues.